A single sample gave rise to the 6 T cell receptor beta chains below, sequenced in a study of human T cells and chemical hapten exposure. TCRdb recomputed calls from the RACE reads with MiXCR, one row per CDR3 protein. The table has some 350,000 distinct CDR3 sequences, approximately 6.9% seen once. The time point is: patch test 1, 2 weeks after DPC sensitization. Stated treatment: therapeutic diphenylcyclopropenone sensitization with weekly scalp DPC. The sample in question was whole blood, obtained in connection with sensitization to the hapten diphenylcyclopropenone (DPC). Receptors were obtained from a woman under 30 with alopecia areata. Some clones in this sample may be carry-over from other donors' samples.

This clonotype was seen at least ten times. The chain employs TRBV6-5 and TRBJ2-3; D uncertain. Trimming shortened V by 7 bases and J by 6 bases, and 17 bases separated the two germline ends. The CDR3 has 14 amino acids. Germline CDR1 is MNHEY and CDR2 is SVGAGI. CDR3 in amino acids: CASTNSWFADTQYF. For the CDR3, the DNA is TGTGCCAGCACAAACAGTTGGTTTGCGGATACGCAGTATTTT.

About this clonotype itself: The germline gene is not matched at one end of the junction; a read error may be the cause. This chain links TRBV12-5 with TRBJ2-1; 14 bases agree with TRBD2. CDR1 is LGHNT and CDR2 is FRNRAP in the germline V gene. The CDR3 extends over 16 amino acids. The CDR3 DNA sequence: TGTGCTAGTGGTTCAGGAATAGAGGGCGGACTAGCGGGGGGACTCTTC. The encoded protein is CASGSGIEGGLAGGLF.

This clonotype was seen ten or more times. The V call is TRBV7-8, the J call TRBJ1-1, with 7 nucleotides matching TRBD1. Germline V CDR1 and CDR2: SGHVS, FQNEAQ. There are 13 residues in the CDR3. V was pared by 1 base and J by 9 bases, with 5 bases of the junction left unmatched. The CDR3, as DNA: TGTGCCAGCAGCTTAGAACGGACAGGTCAAGCTTTCTTT. Translating gives CASSLERTGQAFF.

This clonotype was observed a few times. The V gene is TRBV4-3, the J gene TRBJ1-6, with a possible D match to TRBD1 (6 bases). Germline CDR1 reads LGHNA; CDR2 reads YSLEER. V was cut by 0 bases and J by 11 bases, with 14 bases left in between. The CDR3 consists of 15 residues. The CDR3 coding sequence is TGCGCCAGCAGCCAAGAGGCACAGGGTGCGACACCCCTCCACTTT. As protein: CASSQEAQGATPLHF.

CDR3 in amino acids: CASSPRGLQEKLFF. The CDR3 bases are TGTGCCAGCAGTCCGAGGGGGCTGCAGGAAAAACTGTTTTTT. The chain uses TRBV12-3 or TRBV12-4 and TRBJ1-4; 7 positions match TRBD1. The CDR3 totals 14 residues. Unmatched junction bases numbered 8, after V lost 5 bases and J lost 8 bases.

This clonotype has ten or more counts. The rearrangement uses TRBV2 and TRBJ1-5; 10 bases map to TRBD1. Germline CDR1 SNHLY, CDR2 FYNNEI. With V trimmed by 6 bases and J by 2 bases, 1 base remained unmatched. The CDR3 is 14 amino acids. The CDR3 loop reads CASSGTGGNQPQHF. The DNA of the CDR3 is TGTGCCAGCAGCGGGACAGGGGGCAATCAGCCCCAGCATTTT.